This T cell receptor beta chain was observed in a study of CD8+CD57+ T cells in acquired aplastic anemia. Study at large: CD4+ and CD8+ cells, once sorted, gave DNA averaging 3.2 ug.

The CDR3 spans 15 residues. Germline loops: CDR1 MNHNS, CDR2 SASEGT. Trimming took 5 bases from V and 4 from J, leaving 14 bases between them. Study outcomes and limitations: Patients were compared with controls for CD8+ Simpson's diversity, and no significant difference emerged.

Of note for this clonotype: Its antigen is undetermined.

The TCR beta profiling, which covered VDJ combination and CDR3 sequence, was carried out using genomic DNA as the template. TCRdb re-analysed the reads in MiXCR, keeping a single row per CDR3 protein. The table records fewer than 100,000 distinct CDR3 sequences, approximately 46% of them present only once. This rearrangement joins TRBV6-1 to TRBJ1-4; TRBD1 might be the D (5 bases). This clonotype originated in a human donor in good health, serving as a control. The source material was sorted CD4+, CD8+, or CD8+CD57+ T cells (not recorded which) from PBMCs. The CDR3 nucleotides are TGTGCCAGCAGTTCACCGGGACTCCTTAATGAAAAACTGTTTTTT. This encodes CASSSPGLLNEKLFF.